This T cell receptor (beta chain) was sequenced for a study of CXCR3-negative and CXCR3-positive naive CD8 T cells (dated by TCRdb to about 2019). For context, the study as a whole: About 150 million TRB reads were obtained in total, roughly 1.5 +/- 0.3 million reads per library. The diversity and physicochemical repertoire analyses included approximately ten donors pooled from two independent experiments. For the TRBV-TRBJ cluster analysis, the naive subsets came from 5 donors, while the memory cells came from 3 donors. Results and caveats for the whole study, not just this receptor: Both naive subsets had comparably high repertoire diversity, while memory CD8+ T cells had much lower repertoire diversity. Similar TRBV-TRBJ usage was shown by naive CXCR3-negative and CXCR3-positive cells from the same donor, whereas distinct patterns were shown by memory cells. Because surface CD5, which has been linked to self-reactivity in mice, was comparable between naive subsets, TCR interaction strength was also inferred from TRB CDR3 physicochemical properties. Because CXCR3 expression was partially decreased after cryopreservation, freshly isolated PBMCs were used for most assays. Compared with CXCR3-negative naive cells, CXCR3-positive naive cells had TRB CDR3s with higher hydrophobicity (lower Kidera factor 4), lower energy, and higher strength and volume indices.

The sequencer was a NextSeq 550. The Human TCR Profiling Kit (MiLaboratory) was used to prepare UMI-labeled 5' RACE TRB cDNA libraries. The full amount of extracted RNA was used for cDNA synthesis, and the full amount of resulting cDNA was used for PCR amplification. Libraries were prepared in parallel with an identical number of PCR cycles. Per the original workflow: MIGEC and MiXCR extracted about 48,000 +/- 9,800 unique UMI-labeled TRB cDNA molecules per library, requiring at least two reads per UMI. Each library averaged around 42,000 +/- 9,900 functional in-frame TRB CDR3 nucleotide clonotypes without stop codons. After each sample was downsampled to 5000 UMI-labeled TRB molecules, VDJtools was used to calculate diversity metrics such as normalized Shannon-Wiener and Chao1. For the central five CDR3 residues, VDJtools calculated physicochemical properties weighted by clonotype size, namely interaction energy, strength, volume and Kidera factor 4. One entry per CDR3 protein sequence results from the TCRdb reprocessing of the reads, with DNA left out. TCRdb assigned the V and J calls; the authors' analysis was not used. The table for this sample records 150,000 to 160,000 distinct CDR3 sequences. Nearly 0.5% of the sample belongs to the ten largest clones.

Inclusive of the bounding cysteine and phenylalanine, the CDR3 is 14 residues long. The DNA is not on file. Sequences SGHVS (CDR1) and FQNEAQ (CDR2) are obtained from the germline V gene. Each CD8+ T cell subset was flow-sorted in triplicate, with over 250,000 cells per subset placed directly into RLT lysis buffer. To exclude memory contaminants, naive CD8+ T cells were stringently defined as CD45RO-CCR7+CD27+CD95-. Using standard density gradient centrifugation, peripheral blood mononuclear cells were isolated from buffy coats. A FACSAria III was used to flow-sort naive CD8+ T cells into CXCR3-negative and CXCR3-positive populations. An RNeasy Mini Kit was used to extract total RNA from the sorted cells. Worth noting for this clonotype: The specificity of this receptor is unknown.

This clonotype was obtained from a human donor in good health. Some clones in this sample may be carry-over from other donors' samples. What was sequenced was naive CXCR3+ CD8+ T cells from blood. This sample's cell subset or site label indicates: CD45RO-CCR7+CD27+CD95- naive CD8+ T cells expressing CXCR3 (TNR3+). The rearranged chain carries TRBV7-8 and TRBJ2-7; checking the TCRdb D call of TRBD1 is not possible without DNA. The CDR3 protein sequence reads: CASSSRQGGYEQYF.